This TCR beta chain is from a study of control samples from healthy donors and cancer patients. Sequencing was performed with immunoSEQ multiplex PCR; in TCRdb, only in-frame clones are kept and a portion is missing. The sample lists 75,000 to 95,000 clones, about 88% occurring once. The CDR3 sequence is 15 residues long. Germline V gene lookup returns CDR1 SGHDT and CDR2 YYEEEE. The J segment lost 0 bases and the V segment lost 4 bases, leaving 6 bases of the junction unmatched. The chain uses TRBV5-6 and TRBJ1-2, with 7 bases that match TRBD1. The clonotype comes from a man between 65 and 85 years old with lung cancer. Sequencing input: PBMCs. The CDR3 region is CASSTDRSTNYGYTF. DNA for the CDR3: TGTGCCAGCAGCACGGACAGGAGTACTAACTATGGCTACACCTTC.